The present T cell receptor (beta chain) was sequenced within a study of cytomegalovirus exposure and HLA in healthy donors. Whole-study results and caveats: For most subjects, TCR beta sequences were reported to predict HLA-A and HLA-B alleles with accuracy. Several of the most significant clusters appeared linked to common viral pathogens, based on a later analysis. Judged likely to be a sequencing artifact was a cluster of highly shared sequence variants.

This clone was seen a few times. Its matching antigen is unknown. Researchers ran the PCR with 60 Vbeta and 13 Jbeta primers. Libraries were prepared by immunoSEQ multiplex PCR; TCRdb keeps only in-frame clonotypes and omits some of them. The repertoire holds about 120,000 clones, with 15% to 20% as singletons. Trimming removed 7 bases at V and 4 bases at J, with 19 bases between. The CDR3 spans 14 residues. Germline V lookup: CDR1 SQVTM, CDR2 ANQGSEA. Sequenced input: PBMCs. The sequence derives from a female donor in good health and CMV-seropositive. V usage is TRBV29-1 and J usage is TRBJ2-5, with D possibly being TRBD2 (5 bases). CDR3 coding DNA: TGCAGCGGCCGGACCCGGGATCCGGGAGAGACCCAGTACTTC. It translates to CSGRTRDPGETQYF.